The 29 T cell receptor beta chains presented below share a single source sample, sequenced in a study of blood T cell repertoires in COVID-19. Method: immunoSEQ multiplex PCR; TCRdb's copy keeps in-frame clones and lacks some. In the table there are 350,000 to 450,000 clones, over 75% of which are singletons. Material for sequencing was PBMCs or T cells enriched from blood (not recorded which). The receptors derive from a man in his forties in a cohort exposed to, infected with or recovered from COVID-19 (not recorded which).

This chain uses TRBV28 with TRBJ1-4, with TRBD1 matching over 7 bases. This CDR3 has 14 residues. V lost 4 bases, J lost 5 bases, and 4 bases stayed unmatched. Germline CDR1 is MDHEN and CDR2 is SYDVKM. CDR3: CASSSGQRNEKLFF. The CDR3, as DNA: TGTGCCAGCAGTTCGGGACAGAGAAATGAAAAACTGTTTTTT.

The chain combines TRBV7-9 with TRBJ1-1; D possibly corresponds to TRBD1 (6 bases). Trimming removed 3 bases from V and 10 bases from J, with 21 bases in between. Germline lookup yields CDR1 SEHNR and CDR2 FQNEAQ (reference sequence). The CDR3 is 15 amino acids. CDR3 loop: CASSLADRPGMGAFF. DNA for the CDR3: TGTGCCAGCAGCTTGGCCGACAGGCCTGGCATGGGAGCTTTCTTT.

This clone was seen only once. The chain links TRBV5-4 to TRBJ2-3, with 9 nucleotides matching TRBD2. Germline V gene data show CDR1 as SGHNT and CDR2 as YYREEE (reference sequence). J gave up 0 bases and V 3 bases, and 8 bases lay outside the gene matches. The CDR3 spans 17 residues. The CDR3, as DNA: TGTGCCAGCAGCTCGCTAGCGGGGACATCTAGCACAGATACGCAGTATTTT. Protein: CASSSLAGTSSTDTQYF. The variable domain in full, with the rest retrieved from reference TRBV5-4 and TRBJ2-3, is ETGVTQSPTHLIKTRGQQVTLRCSSQSGHNTVSWYQQALGQGPQFIFQYYREEENGRGNFPPRFSGLQFPNYSSELNVNALELDDSALYLCASSSLAGTSSTDTQYFGPGTRLTVL.

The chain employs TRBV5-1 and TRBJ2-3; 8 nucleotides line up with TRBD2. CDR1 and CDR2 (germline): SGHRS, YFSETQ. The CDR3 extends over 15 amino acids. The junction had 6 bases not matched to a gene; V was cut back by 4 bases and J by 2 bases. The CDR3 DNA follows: TGCGCCAGCAGCATTTTAGCGGGATACACAGATACGCAGTATTTT. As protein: CASSILAGYTDTQYF.

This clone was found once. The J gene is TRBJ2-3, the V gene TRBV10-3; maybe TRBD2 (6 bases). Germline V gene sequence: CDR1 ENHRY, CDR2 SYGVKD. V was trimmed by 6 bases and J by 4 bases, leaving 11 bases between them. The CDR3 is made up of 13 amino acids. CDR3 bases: TGTGCCATCAGGCCGGGAGTGTCAGATACGCAGTATTTT. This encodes CAIRPGVSDTQYF.

The CDR3 region has the DNA TGTGCCAGCAGCCAAGTGGAGGTTGGCGAGCAGTACTTC. Translation gives CASSQVEVGEQYF. This chain links TRBV3-1 (or the pseudogene TRBV3-2) with TRBJ2-7, with D possibly matching TRBD2 (5 bases). Trimming stripped 1 base from V and 6 bases from J, with 10 bases between. This CDR3 is 13 amino acids long. In germline, CDR1 is LGHDT, CDR2 YNNKEL (reference sequence).

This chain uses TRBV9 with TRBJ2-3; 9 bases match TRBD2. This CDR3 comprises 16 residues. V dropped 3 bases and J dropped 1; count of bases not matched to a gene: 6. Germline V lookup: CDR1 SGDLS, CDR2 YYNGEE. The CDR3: CASSDLAGEGTDTQYF. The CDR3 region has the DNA TGTGCCAGCAGCGATTTAGCGGGAGAAGGCACAGATACGCAGTATTTT.

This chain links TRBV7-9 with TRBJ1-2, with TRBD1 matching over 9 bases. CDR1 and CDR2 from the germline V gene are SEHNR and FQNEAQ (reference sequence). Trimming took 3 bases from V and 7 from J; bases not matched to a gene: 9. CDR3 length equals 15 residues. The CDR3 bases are TGTGCCAGCAGCTTGGGGCAGGGGGGACAGGGTGGCTACACCTTC. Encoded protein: CASSLGQGGQGGYTF.

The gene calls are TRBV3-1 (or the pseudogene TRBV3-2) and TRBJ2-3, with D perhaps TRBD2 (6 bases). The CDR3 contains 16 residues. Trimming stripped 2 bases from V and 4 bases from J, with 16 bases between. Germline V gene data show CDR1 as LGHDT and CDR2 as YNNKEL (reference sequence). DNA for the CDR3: TGTGCCAGCAGCCAAAGGTCGGGAGTCAAGTCAGATACGCAGTATTTT. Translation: CASSQRSGVKSDTQYF.

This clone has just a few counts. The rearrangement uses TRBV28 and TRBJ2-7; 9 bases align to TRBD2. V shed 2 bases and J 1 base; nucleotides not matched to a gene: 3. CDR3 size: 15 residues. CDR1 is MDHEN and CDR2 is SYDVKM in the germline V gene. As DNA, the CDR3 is TGTGCCAGCAGTTTAGAGACTAGCGGTTCCTACGAGCAGTACTTC. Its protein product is CASSLETSGSYEQYF.

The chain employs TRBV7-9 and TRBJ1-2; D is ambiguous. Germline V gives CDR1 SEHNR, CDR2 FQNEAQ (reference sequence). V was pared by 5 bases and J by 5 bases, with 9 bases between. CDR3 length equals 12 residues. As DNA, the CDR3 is TGTGCCAGCAGCATACACGAATATGGCTACACCTTC. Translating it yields CASSIHEYGYTF.

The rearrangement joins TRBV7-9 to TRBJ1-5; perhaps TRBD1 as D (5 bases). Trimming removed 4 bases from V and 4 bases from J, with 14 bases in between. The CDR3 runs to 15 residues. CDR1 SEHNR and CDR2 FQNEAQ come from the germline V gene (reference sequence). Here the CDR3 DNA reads TGTGCCAGCAGCTCCGACAGCCTAGGGAATCAGCCCCAGCATTTT. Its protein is CASSSDSLGNQPQHF.

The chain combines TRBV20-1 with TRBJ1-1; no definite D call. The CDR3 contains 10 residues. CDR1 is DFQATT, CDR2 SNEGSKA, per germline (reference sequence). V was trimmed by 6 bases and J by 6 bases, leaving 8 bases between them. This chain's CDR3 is CSASQAEAFF. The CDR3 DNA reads TGCAGTGCGTCCCAGGCTGAAGCTTTCTTT.

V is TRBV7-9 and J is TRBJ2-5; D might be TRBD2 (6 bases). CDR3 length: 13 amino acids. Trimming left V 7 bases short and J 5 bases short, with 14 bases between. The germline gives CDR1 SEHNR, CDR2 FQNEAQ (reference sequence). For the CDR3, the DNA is TGTGCCAGCACACCACTAGCAATGGAGACCCAGTACTTC. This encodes CASTPLAMETQYF. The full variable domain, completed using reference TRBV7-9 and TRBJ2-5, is DTGVSQNPRHKITKRGQNVTFRCDPISEHNRLYWYRQTLGQGPEFLTYFQNEAQLEKSRLLSDRFSAERPKGSFSTLEIQRTEQGDSAMYLCASTPLAMETQYFGPGTRLLVL.

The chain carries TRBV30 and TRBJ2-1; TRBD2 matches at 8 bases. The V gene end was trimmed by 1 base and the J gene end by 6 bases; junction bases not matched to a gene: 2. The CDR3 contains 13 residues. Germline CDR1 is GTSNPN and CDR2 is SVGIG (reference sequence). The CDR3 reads CAWSAREGNEQFF. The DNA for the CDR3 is TGTGCCTGGAGTGCCCGGGAGGGCAATGAGCAGTTCTTC.

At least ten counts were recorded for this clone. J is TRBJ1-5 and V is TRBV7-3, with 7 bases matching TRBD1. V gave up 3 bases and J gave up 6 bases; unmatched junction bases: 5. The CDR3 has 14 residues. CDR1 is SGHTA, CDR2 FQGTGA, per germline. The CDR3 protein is CASSLQAGGQPQHF. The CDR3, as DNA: TGTGCCAGCAGCTTGCAGGCAGGGGGTCAGCCCCAGCATTTT.

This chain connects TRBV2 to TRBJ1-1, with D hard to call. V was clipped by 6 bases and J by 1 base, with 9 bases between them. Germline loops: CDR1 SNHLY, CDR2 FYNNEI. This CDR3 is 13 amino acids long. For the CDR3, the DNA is TGTGCCAGCAGGGGAGTGGGGAACACTGAAGCTTTCTTT. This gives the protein CASRGVGNTEAFF.

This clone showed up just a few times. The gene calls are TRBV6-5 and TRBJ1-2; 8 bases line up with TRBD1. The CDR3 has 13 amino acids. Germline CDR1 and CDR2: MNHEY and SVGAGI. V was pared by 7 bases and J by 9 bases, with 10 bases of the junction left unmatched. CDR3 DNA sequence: TGTGCCAGCACCTACAGGGGGGTAGTAAGCTACACCTTC. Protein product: CASTYRGVVSYTF.

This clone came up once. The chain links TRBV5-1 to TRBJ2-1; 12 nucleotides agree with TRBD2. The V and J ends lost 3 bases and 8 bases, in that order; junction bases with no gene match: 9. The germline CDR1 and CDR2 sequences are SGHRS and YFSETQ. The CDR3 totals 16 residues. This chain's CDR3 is CASSWAQGLAGYEQFF. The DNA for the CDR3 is TGCGCCAGCAGCTGGGCCCAGGGACTAGCGGGCTATGAGCAGTTCTTC.

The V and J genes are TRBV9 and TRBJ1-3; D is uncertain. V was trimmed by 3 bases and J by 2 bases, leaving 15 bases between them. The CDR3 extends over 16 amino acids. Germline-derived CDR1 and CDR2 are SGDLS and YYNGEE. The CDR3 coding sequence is TGTGCCAGCAGCGGAGTATACGGGATTCCTGGAAACACCATATATTTT. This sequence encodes CASSGVYGIPGNTIYF.

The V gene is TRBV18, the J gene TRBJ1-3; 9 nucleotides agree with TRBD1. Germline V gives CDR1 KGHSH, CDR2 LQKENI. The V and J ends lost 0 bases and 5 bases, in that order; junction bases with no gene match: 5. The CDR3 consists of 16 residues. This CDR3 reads CASSPPGTGMRNTIYF. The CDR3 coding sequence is TGTGCCAGCTCACCACCTGGGACAGGGATGAGAAACACCATATATTTT.

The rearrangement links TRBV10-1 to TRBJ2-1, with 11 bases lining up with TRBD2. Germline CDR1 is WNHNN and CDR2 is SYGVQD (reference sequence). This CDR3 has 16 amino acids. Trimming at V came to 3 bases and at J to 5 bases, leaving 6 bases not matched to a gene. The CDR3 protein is CASSEGLAGGDNEQFF. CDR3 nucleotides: TGCGCCAGCAGTGAAGGGCTAGCGGGAGGTGACAATGAGCAGTTCTTC.

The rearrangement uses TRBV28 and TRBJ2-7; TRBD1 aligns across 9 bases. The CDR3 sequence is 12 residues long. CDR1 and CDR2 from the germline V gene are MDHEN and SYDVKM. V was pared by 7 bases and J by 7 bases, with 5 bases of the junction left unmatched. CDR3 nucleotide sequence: TGTGCCAGCAAACAGGGGGCGGAAGAGCAGTACTTC. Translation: CASKQGAEEQYF. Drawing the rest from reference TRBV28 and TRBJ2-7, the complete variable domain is DVKVTQSSRYLVKRTGEKVFLECVQDMDHENMFWYRQDPGLGLRLIYFSYDVKMKEKGDIPEGYSVSREKKERFSLILESASTNQTSMYLCASKQGAEEQYFGPGTRLTVT.

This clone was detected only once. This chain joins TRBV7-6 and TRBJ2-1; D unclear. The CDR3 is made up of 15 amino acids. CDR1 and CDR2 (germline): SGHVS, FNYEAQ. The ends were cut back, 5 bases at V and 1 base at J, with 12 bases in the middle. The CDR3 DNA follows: TGTGCCAGCAGCGTCCGGTTGTTTTCCTACAATGAGCAGTTCTTC. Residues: CASSVRLFSYNEQFF.

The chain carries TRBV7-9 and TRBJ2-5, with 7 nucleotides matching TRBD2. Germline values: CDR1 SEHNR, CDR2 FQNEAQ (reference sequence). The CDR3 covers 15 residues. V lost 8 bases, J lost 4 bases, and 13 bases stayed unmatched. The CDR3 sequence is CASAGASGTTETQYF. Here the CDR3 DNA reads TGTGCCAGCGCGGGAGCGTCCGGGACTACAGAGACCCAGTACTTC.

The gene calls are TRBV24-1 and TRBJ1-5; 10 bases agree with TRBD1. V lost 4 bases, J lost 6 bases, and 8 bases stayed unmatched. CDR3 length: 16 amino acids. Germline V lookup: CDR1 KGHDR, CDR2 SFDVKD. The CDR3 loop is CATSEGDRGWVQPQHF. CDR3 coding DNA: TGTGCCACCAGTGAGGGGGACAGGGGATGGGTTCAGCCCCAGCATTTT.

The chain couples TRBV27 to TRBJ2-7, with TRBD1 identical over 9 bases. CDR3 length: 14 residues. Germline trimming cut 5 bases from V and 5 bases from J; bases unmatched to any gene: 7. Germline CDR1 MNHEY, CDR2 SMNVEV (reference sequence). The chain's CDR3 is CASSLRDRVHEQYF. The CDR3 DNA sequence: TGTGCCAGCAGTCTCCGGGACAGGGTCCACGAGCAGTACTTC.

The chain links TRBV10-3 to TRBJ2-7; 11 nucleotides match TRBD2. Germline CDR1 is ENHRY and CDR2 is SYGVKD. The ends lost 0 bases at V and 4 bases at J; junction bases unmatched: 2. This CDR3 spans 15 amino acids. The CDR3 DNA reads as TGTGCCATCAGTGAGTCTAGCGGGAGGGGGTACGAGCAGTACTTC. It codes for CAISESSGRGYEQYF.

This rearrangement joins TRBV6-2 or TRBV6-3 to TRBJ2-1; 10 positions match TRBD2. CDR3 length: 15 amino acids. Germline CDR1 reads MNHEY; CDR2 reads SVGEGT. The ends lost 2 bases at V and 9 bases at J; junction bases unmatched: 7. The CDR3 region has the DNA TGTGCCAGCAGTTACCGAGCGGGAGGGCCCTTTGAGCAGTTCTTC. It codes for CASSYRAGGPFEQFF.